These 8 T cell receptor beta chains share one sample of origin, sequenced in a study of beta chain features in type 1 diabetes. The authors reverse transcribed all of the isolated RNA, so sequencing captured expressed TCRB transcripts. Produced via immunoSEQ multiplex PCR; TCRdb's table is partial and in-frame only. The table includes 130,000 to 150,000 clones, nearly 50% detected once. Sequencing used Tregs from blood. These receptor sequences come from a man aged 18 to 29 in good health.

The chain's CDR3 is CASSYDWQLNIQYF. The CDR3, as DNA: TGTGCCAGCAGTTACGATTGGCAATTAAACATTCAGTACTTC. V gene TRBV6-5 combines with J gene TRBJ2-4; D gene ambiguous. V dropped 2 bases and J dropped 6 bases, with 11 bases sitting between them. Germline CDR1 is MNHEY and CDR2 is SVGAGI. The CDR3 sequence is 14 residues long.

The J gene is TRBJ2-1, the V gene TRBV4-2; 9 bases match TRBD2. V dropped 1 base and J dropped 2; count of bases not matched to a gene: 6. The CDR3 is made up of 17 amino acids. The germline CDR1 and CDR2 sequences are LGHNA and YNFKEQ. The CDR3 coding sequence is TGTGCCAGCAGCCAAGGAGAAGGCGGGGGGGCCTACAATGAGCAGTTCTTC. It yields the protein CASSQGEGGGAYNEQFF.

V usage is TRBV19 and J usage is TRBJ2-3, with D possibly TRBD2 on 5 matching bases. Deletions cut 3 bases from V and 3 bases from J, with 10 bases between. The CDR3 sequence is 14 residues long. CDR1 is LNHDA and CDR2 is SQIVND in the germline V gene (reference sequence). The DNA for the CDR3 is TGTGCCAGTAGTATGAGGGTAAGGACAGATACGCAGTATTTT. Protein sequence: CASSMRVRTDTQYF.

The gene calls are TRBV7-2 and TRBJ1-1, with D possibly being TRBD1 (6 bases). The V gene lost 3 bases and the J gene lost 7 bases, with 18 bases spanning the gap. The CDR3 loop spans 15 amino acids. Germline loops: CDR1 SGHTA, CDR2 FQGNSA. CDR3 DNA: TGTGCCAGCAGCTTTGGGATTTTGGGGGCGGTTGAAGCTTTCTTT. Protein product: CASSFGILGAVEAFF.

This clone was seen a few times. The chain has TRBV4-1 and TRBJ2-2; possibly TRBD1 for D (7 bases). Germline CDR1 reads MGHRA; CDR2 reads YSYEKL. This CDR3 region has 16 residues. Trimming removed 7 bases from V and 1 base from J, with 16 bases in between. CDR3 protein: CASKPTGRGNTGELFF. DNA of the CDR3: TGCGCCAGCAAACCGACAGGGCGGGGGAACACCGGGGAGCTGTTTTTT.

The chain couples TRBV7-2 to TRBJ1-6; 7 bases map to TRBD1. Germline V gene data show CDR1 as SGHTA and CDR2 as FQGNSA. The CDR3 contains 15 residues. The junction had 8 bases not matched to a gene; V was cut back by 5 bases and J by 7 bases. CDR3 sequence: CASSNNRGANSPLHF. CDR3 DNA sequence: TGTGCCAGCAGCAACAACAGGGGCGCCAATTCACCCCTCCACTTT.

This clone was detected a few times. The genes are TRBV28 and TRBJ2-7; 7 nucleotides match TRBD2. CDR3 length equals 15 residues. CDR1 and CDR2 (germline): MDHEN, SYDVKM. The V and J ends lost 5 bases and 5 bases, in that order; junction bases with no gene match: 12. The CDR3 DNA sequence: TGTGCCAGCAGTCCTGGGGGGGGACGGGAACACGAGCAGTACTTC. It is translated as CASSPGGGREHEQYF.

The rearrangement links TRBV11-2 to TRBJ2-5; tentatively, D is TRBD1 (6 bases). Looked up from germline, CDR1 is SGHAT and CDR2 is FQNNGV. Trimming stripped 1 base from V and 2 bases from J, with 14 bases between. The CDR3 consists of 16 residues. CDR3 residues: CASSLAGQPMQETQYF. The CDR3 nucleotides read TGTGCCAGCAGCTTAGCCGGACAGCCCATGCAAGAGACCCAGTACTTC.